This entry describes one T cell receptor beta chain. This sample was included in a study of OX40 agonist ivuxolimab in advanced cancers. V shed 8 bases, J shed 2 bases, and the junction held 8 bases outside the gene matches. CDR3 length equals 14 residues. CDR1 is SQVTM and CDR2 is ANQGSEA in the germline V gene. Repertoires were generated with immunoSEQ multiplex PCR, while TCRdb's copy carries only in-frame clones and drops some. The table records about 67,000 clones, roughly 84% of them present only once. The sequences come from CD4+ or CD8+ T cells sorted from blood, collected in a trial of the OX40 agonist ivuxolimab. The V gene is TRBV29-1, the J gene TRBJ2-7; 11 bases are shared with TRBD2. This TCR came from an adult with an advanced solid tumor such as melanoma, head and neck, liver or kidney cancer. CDR3: CSIILAGDPYEQYF. CDR3 bases: TGCAGCATAATACTAGCGGGAGACCCCTACGAGCAGTACTTC.